This entry concerns a single T cell receptor beta chain. With V trimmed by 4 bases and J by 6 bases, 13 bases remained unmatched. CDR1 and CDR2 from the germline V gene are MNHEY and SMNVEV (reference sequence). CDR3 length: 16 amino acids. Clones were sequenced by immunoSEQ multiplex PCR, and TCRdb holds only the in-frame ones, with some missing. The sample has hundreds of thousands of clones, approximately 88% seen once. These data belong to a study of shared T cell receptors in the human thymus. This same sample was also taken into another study, of human thymus T cells. This second report adds: Resections obtained during corrective heart surgery supplied the thymus tissue. Thymic and blood repertoires appeared to display a bias in their usage of V and J genes. Thymic repertoires of unrelated individuals were reported in related research to overlap highly.

The chain combines TRBV27 with TRBJ1-1; 8 nucleotides align to TRBD1. This TCR was recovered from a boy under two years old with a congenital heart defect. The sample consisted of thymocytes. The CDR3 sequence is CASSSSGGVRVAEAFF. The CDR3 DNA is TGTGCCAGCAGTTCTTCAGGGGGCGTACGAGTCGCTGAAGCTTTCTTT.